A single sample gave rise to the 15 T cell receptor beta chains below, sequenced in a study of somatic mutations in cytotoxic T cells in rheumatoid arthritis. The protocol was immunoSEQ multiplex PCR, while the TCRdb copy is restricted to in-frame clones and leaves out a portion. This table has over 10,000 clones, roughly four fifths appearing once. The sample taken for sequencing was CD8+ T cells sorted from blood. These receptors originate from a middle-aged woman in good health.

This clone was detected only once. This rearrangement joins TRBV19 to TRBJ1-6, with TRBD1 as a possible D gene (5 bases). V was trimmed by 4 bases and J by 3 bases, leaving 16 bases between them. The CDR3 covers 17 residues. Per the germline V gene, CDR1 is LNHDA and CDR2 is SQIVND (reference sequence). Written as DNA, the CDR3 is TGTGCCAGTAGTACGCCAGGGTGGGACTTCTATAATTCACCCCTCCACTTT. This translates into CASSTPGWDFYNSPLHF.

CDR3 sequence reads: CASSTQTGMRNEQYF. CDR3 DNA sequence: TGCGCCAGCAGCACCCAAACAGGTATGAGGAACGAGCAGTACTTC. V gene TRBV5-1 combines with J gene TRBJ2-7, with D maybe TRBD1 (5 bases). Germline values: CDR1 SGHRS, CDR2 YFSETQ. This CDR3 spans 15 amino acids. The ends were cut back, 4 bases at V and 5 bases at J, with 19 bases in the middle. Using reference TRBV5-1 and TRBJ2-7 for the parts outside the CDR3, the full variable domain is KAGVTQTPRYLIKTRGQQVTLSCSPISGHRSVSWYQQTPGQGLQFLFEYFSETQRNKGNFPGRFSGRQFSNSRSEMNVSTLELGDSALYLCASSTQTGMRNEQYFGPGTRLTVT.

CDR3 nucleotides: TGTGCCACCAGCAGAGCACGCCACAATGAGCAGTTCTTC. Protein: CATSRARHNEQFF. The chain couples TRBV15 to TRBJ2-1; D is ambiguous. V was shortened by 1 base and J by 5 bases, with 6 bases between the two germline ends. Germline CDR1 LNHNV, CDR2 YYDKDF (reference sequence). CDR3 length: 13 residues.

By share of the sample, this clone is medium-sized (0.01 to 0.1%). The CDR3 spells CASALAGGTYEQYF. The CDR3 nucleotides are TGTGCCAGCGCTTTAGCGGGAGGAACCTACGAGCAGTACTTC. The chain is built from TRBV11-3 and TRBJ2-7; 10 bases are shared with TRBD2. Trimming took 8 bases from V and 2 from J; bases not matched to a gene: 6. Germline CDR1 reads SGHNT; CDR2 reads YENEEA. This CDR3 is built from 14 residues.

This chain joins TRBV4-1 and TRBJ2-7; 8 nucleotides match TRBD1. Germline V CDR1 and CDR2: MGHRA, YSYEKL. The CDR3 covers 15 residues. The J segment lost 12 bases and the V segment lost 0 bases, leaving 13 bases of the junction unmatched. The CDR3 reads CASSQETGDIGGLYF. In DNA form, the CDR3 reads TGCGCCAGCAGCCAAGAGACAGGGGATATCGGAGGCTTGTACTTC.

The rearrangement joins TRBV7-8 to TRBJ1-2; the D is unclear. Germline CDR1 is SGHVS and CDR2 is FQNEAQ. The CDR3 totals 15 residues. V lost 0 bases and J lost 4, with 12 bases in between. The CDR3 DNA sequence: TGTGCCAGCAGCTTAGCTGGAGGGCCTAGCTATGGCTACACCTTC. Translating gives CASSLAGGPSYGYTF.

DNA for the CDR3: TGTGCCAGCAGTCCACGGACTAGGGGGGACAATGAGCAGTTCTTC. The encoded protein is CASSPRTRGDNEQFF. The chain carries TRBV27 and TRBJ2-1; a weak D match, TRBD2 (7 bases). Germline V gene lookup returns CDR1 MNHEY and CDR2 SMNVEV (reference sequence). Trimming pared 5 bases from V and 5 bases from J, leaving 16 bases between. CDR3 length equals 15 residues.

The V call is TRBV20-1, the J call TRBJ1-2, with TRBD1 as a possible D gene (6 bases). V was clipped by 6 bases and J by 8 bases, with 13 bases between them. Germline V gene lookup returns CDR1 DFQATT and CDR2 SNEGSKA (reference sequence). This CDR3 spans 11 amino acids. CDR3 protein: CSATGTGGYTF. For the CDR3, the DNA is TGCAGTGCAACAGGGACCGGGGGCTACACCTTC.

The chain couples TRBV21-1 to TRBJ1-5; the table assigns TRBD1, which was not confirmed against the DNA. TRBV21-1 is given as a pseudogene. The length of the CDR3 is 19 residues. CDR3 DNA: TGTGCCAGCAGCAAAGCGCTAGGGCAGGGGATATATAGCAATCAGCCCCAGCATTTT. Translation gives CASSKALGQGIYSNQPQHF.

A single count supports this clone. V gene TRBV27 combines with J gene TRBJ1-6; a weak D match, TRBD1 (6 bases). V lost 3 bases, J lost 7 bases, and 25 bases lay in between. Germline V gives CDR1 MNHEY, CDR2 SMNVEV (reference sequence). The length of the CDR3 is 19 residues. This CDR3 is CASSFMAQGMSGRNSPLHF. DNA for the CDR3: TGTGCCAGCAGTTTTATGGCTCAGGGGATGTCCGGGAGAAATTCACCCCTCCACTTT.

The chain combines TRBV4-3 with TRBJ2-3; D uncertain. This CDR3 contains 15 residues. Trimming stripped 1 base from V and 2 bases from J, with 10 bases between. Germline CDR1 and CDR2: LGHNA and YSLEER. CDR3 sequence reads: CASSQGLGYTDTQYF. The CDR3 bases are TGCGCCAGCAGCCAAGGGTTAGGGTACACAGATACGCAGTATTTT.

The chain combines TRBV28 with TRBJ2-1; weak D call: TRBD2 (6 bases). Germline loops: CDR1 MDHEN, CDR2 SYDVKM. With 2 bases removed from V and 6 bases from J, the gap between germline ends came to 8 bases. The CDR3 runs to 13 residues. The CDR3 region has the DNA TGTGCCAGCAGTTTAGCCGGGGGCAATGAGCAGTTCTTC. Amino acids: CASSLAGGNEQFF. Filled out from reference TRBV28 and TRBJ2-1, the complete variable domain reads DVKVTQSSRYLVKRTGEKVFLECVQDMDHENMFWYRQDPGLGLRLIYFSYDVKMKEKGDIPEGYSVSREKKERFSLILESASTNQTSMYLCASSLAGGNEQFFGPGTRLTVL.

This rearrangement joins TRBV6-1 to TRBJ2-3; 8 bases map to TRBD2. The CDR3 has 16 amino acids. Germline-derived CDR1 and CDR2 are MNHNS and SASEGT. Trimming took 0 bases from V and 4 from J; bases not matched to a gene: 6. Written as DNA, the CDR3 is TGTGCCAGCAGTGAAGCGCCCGGGGGGGGAGCAGATACGCAGTATTTT. This sequence encodes CASSEAPGGGADTQYF.

The V call is TRBV11-2, the J call TRBJ2-3; 7 bases fit TRBD2. Unmatched junction bases numbered 8, after V lost 5 bases and J lost 3 bases. Per germline, CDR1 SGHAT and CDR2 FQNNGV. The CDR3 totals 15 residues. Written as DNA, the CDR3 is TGTGCCAGCAGCCCGGGGTGGGGGGGGACAGATACGCAGTATTTT. Protein sequence: CASSPGWGGTDTQYF.

In its sample, this clone was seen a few times. V is TRBV28 and J is TRBJ1-1, with D possibly TRBD1 on 6 matching bases. V lost 2 bases to trimming and J lost 4 bases, with 20 bases between them. CDR1 and CDR2 (germline): MDHEN, SYDVKM. The length of the CDR3 is 17 residues. Written as DNA, the CDR3 is TGTGCCAGCAGTTTACGGGCAGGGGCGACGCGGGGCACTGAAGCTTTCTTT. Its translation: CASSLRAGATRGTEAFF.